This TCR beta chain was retrieved from a study of T cell responses to AZD1222 COVID-19 vaccine. Study results and caveats: The span of vaccine-associated CD4 TCRs extended across spike, with dominance at 160-218 and 743-854. Females outnumbered males among donors, who were mostly white British; clonal diversity was possibly underestimated. Once two AZD1222 doses were given, Spike-specific TCR breadth and depth went up.

From germline, CDR1 is WNHNN and CDR2 SYGVQD (reference sequence). V lost 5 bases to trimming and J lost 0 bases, with 22 bases between them. This CDR3 comprises 18 residues. Clones were sequenced by immunoSEQ multiplex PCR, and TCRdb holds only the in-frame ones, with some missing. The sample consists of under 95,000 clones, about 90% of them appearing once. To note about this clone: Antigen specificity is unknown.

The material sequenced was peripheral blood, taken 28 days after the second AZD1222 dose. The chain carries TRBV10-1 and TRBJ1-1; D gene uncertain. This TCR came from an adult who received the AZD1222 COVID-19 vaccine. The CDR3 sequence is CASSPYGEILLLNTEAFF. Here the CDR3 DNA reads TGCGCCAGCAGTCCTTACGGGGAAATCCTCTTATTGAACACTGAAGCTTTCTTT.